Presented here are 28 T cell receptor beta chains from one specimen sequenced in a study of blood T cell repertoires in COVID-19. Here immunoSEQ multiplex PCR was the method, and the copy in TCRdb shows in-frame clones only, minus some. The data show around 280,000 clones, 88% seen once. The source material was peripheral blood. Receptors originate from a woman in her thirties with COVID-19, enrolled during active disease.

This clone is a singleton in its sample. The chain links TRBV10-1 to TRBJ2-3; tentative D call: TRBD2 (7 bases). The CDR3 is 16 amino acids. V was shortened by 0 bases and J by 4 bases, with 14 bases between the two germline ends. Germline V gene lookup returns CDR1 WNHNN and CDR2 SYGVQD (reference sequence). The CDR3 nucleotides read TGCGCCAGCAGTGAGTCGAGGCGGGGGCTGGCAGATACGCAGTATTTT. It translates to CASSESRRGLADTQYF.

The V and J genes are TRBV19 and TRBJ2-7; D uncertain. Germline V gene sequence: CDR1 LNHDA, CDR2 SQIVND (reference sequence). Trimming stripped 3 bases from V and 3 bases from J, with 12 bases between. The CDR3 consists of 14 residues. The CDR3 nucleotides read TGTGCCAGTAGTATTAACCCACAGAGCTACGAGCAGTACTTC. Amino acids: CASSINPQSYEQYF.

V usage is TRBV19 and J usage is TRBJ1-2; no clear D. CDR3 length: 12 amino acids. V lost 8 bases to trimming and J lost 0 bases, with 7 bases between them. The V gene's germline CDR1 is LNHDA and CDR2 SQIVND (reference sequence). The CDR3 here is CASLRANYGYTF. For the CDR3, the DNA is TGTGCCAGTTTGCGGGCTAACTATGGCTACACCTTC.

The gene calls are TRBV13 and TRBJ2-1, with TRBD2 matching over 7 bases. Germline values: CDR1 PRHDT, CDR2 FYEKMQ (reference sequence). The length of the CDR3 is 15 residues. Losses at the gene ends were 6 bases for V and 5 bases for J; bases not matched to a gene: 10. The CDR3: CASSQTSDPDNEQFF. The CDR3 coding sequence is TGTGCCAGCAGTCAAACTAGCGACCCGGACAATGAGCAGTTCTTC.

V usage is TRBV7-9 and J usage is TRBJ1-4; 7 bases agree with TRBD1. The germline gives CDR1 SEHNR, CDR2 FQNEAQ (reference sequence). V shed 5 bases and J 2 bases; nucleotides not matched to a gene: 8. CDR3 length equals 16 residues. CDR3 region: CASSPSGTDTNEKLFF. In DNA form, the CDR3 reads TGTGCCAGCAGCCCATCCGGGACAGATACTAATGAAAAACTGTTTTTT.

J is TRBJ2-1 and V is TRBV5-1, with a tentative D call TRBD1 (5 bases). The CDR3 covers 17 residues. Germline values: CDR1 SGHRS, CDR2 YFSETQ. V lost 0 bases and J 1 base, leaving 14 bases between the germline ends. CDR3 sequence: CASSLELGRRSYNEQFF. In nucleotides, the CDR3 is TGCGCCAGCAGCTTGGAGTTGGGGCGCCGGTCCTACAATGAGCAGTTCTTC.

The chain joins TRBV6-6 to TRBJ2-7, with 7 bases aligning to TRBD1. CDR1 and CDR2 from the germline V gene are MNHNY and SVGAGI (reference sequence). V lost 5 bases to trimming and J lost 2 bases; unmatched junction nucleotides: 3. This CDR3 is 13 amino acids long. The CDR3 spells CASSDRAPYEQYF. In DNA form, the CDR3 reads TGTGCCAGCAGTGACAGGGCCCCCTACGAGCAGTACTTC.

The V call is TRBV10-3, the J call TRBJ2-7; 12 bases are shared with TRBD2. V lost 4 bases, J lost 2 bases, and 3 bases stayed unmatched. Per germline, CDR1 ENHRY and CDR2 SYGVKD. CDR3 length: 15 residues. The CDR3 reads CAISGTSGRPYEQYF. The CDR3, as DNA: TGTGCCATCAGTGGAACTAGCGGGAGGCCCTACGAGCAGTACTTC.

The chain employs TRBV30 and TRBJ1-1; D unclear. The CDR3 loop spans 15 amino acids. V was trimmed by 1 base and J by 0 bases, leaving 12 bases between them. Looked up from germline, CDR1 is GTSNPN and CDR2 is SVGIG (reference sequence). Here the CDR3 reads CAWSDLELLNTEAFF. CDR3 coding DNA: TGTGCCTGGAGTGATTTAGAGCTTCTGAACACTGAAGCTTTCTTT.

The chain is built from TRBV25-1 and TRBJ1-1, with a tentative D call TRBD1 (6 bases). Trimming removed 5 bases at V and 9 bases at J, with 10 bases between. Germline CDR1 is MGHDK and CDR2 is SYGVNS. The CDR3 has 11 amino acids. Written as DNA, the CDR3 is TGTGCCAGCAGTTCAGGGGTGAAAGCTTTCTTT. This encodes CASSSGVKAFF.

The J gene is TRBJ1-4, the V gene TRBV28; TRBD1 aligns across 9 bases. The CDR3 has 16 residues. Germline V gene data show CDR1 as MDHEN and CDR2 as SYDVKM. Germline trimming cut 5 bases from V and 7 bases from J; bases unmatched to any gene: 11. For the CDR3, the DNA is TGTGCCAGCAGTCTAAACAGGGGGCGAGGGCGTGAAAAACTGTTTTTT. The encoded protein is CASSLNRGRGREKLFF.

The chain carries TRBV14 and TRBJ1-4, with D maybe TRBD1 (5 bases). Germline values: CDR1 SGHDN, CDR2 FVKESK. V dropped 0 bases and J dropped 10 bases, with 6 bases sitting between them. The CDR3 contains 12 residues. The CDR3 bases are TGTGCCAGCAGCCAAGAAAGGGGAAAACTGTTTTTT. It is translated as CASSQERGKLFF.

A remark on this clone: The same CDR3 is also encoded by other DNA sequences in this sample. V gene TRBV28 combines with J gene TRBJ1-2; weak D call: TRBD1 (5 bases). The CDR3 runs 14 residues. The germline gives CDR1 MDHEN, CDR2 SYDVKM. V lost 1 base and J 4 bases, leaving 10 bases between the germline ends. The CDR3 loop reads CASSLLGGSYGYTF. In DNA, the CDR3 is TGTGCCAGCAGTTTATTGGGGGGGTCCTATGGCTACACCTTC.

This chain joins TRBV28 and TRBJ1-4, with D possibly being TRBD1 (6 bases). Germline values: CDR1 MDHEN, CDR2 SYDVKM. The CDR3 totals 15 residues. V lost 6 bases and J 4 bases, leaving 15 bases between the germline ends. The CDR3 sequence: CASSPWEGGNEKLFF. The CDR3 DNA follows: TGTGCCAGCAGCCCCTGGGAGGGGGGTAATGAAAAACTGTTTTTT.

This rearrangement joins TRBV4-1 to TRBJ1-1; 9 bases are a match to TRBD1. V was pared by 1 base and J by 0 bases, with 12 bases of the junction left unmatched. Germline loops: CDR1 MGHRA, CDR2 YSYEKL. The CDR3 is made up of 19 amino acids. The CDR3 coding sequence is TGCGCCAGCAGCCAAGCAAATTTCGGGACAGGGATTATGAACACTGAAGCTTTCTTT. The encoded protein is CASSQANFGTGIMNTEAFF.

This sequence joins TRBV2 and TRBJ2-1, with D possibly being TRBD2 (6 bases). CDR3 size: 14 residues. The germline gives CDR1 SNHLY, CDR2 FYNNEI. Trimming removed 7 bases at V and 0 bases at J, with 10 bases between. CDR3 bases: TGTGCCAGCAACCGGGAGAGCTCCTACAATGAGCAGTTCTTC. Its translation is CASNRESSYNEQFF.

The gene calls are TRBV10-3 and TRBJ2-1; TRBD2 aligns across 8 bases. The CDR3 has 18 residues. The J segment lost 6 bases and the V segment lost 7 bases, leaving 20 bases of the junction unmatched. CDR1 and CDR2 (germline): ENHRY, SYGVKD. CDR3 loop: CAIKGSGASGRHGNEQFF. As DNA, the CDR3 is TGTGCCATCAAAGGGTCGGGGGCTAGCGGGCGCCATGGCAATGAGCAGTTCTTC.

The rearrangement links TRBV12-5 to TRBJ2-1; 7 positions agree with TRBD2. The germline CDR1 and CDR2 sequences are LGHNT and FRNRAP. V gave up 3 bases and J gave up 7 bases; unmatched junction bases: 9. The CDR3 sequence is 15 residues long. The CDR3 here is CASGFSGTIGNEQFF. CDR3 DNA: TGTGCTAGTGGTTTCTCCGGGACTATCGGGAATGAGCAGTTCTTC.

The chain has TRBV29-1 and TRBJ2-2; 9 bases line up with TRBD1. V was pared by 7 bases and J by 4 bases, with 19 bases of the junction left unmatched. The CDR3 totals 18 residues. Per germline, CDR1 SQVTM and CDR2 ANQGSEA. The chain's CDR3 is CSGGRLHNRGRFTGELFF. The CDR3 DNA sequence: TGCAGCGGTGGTCGACTGCACAACAGGGGGCGCTTCACCGGGGAGCTGTTTTTT.

V is TRBV6-6 and J is TRBJ2-6; TRBD1 matches 7 bases. Germline V gene data show CDR1 as MNHNY and CDR2 as SVGAGI (reference sequence). Losses at the gene ends were 7 bases for V and 0 bases for J; bases not matched to a gene: 6. This CDR3 spans 16 amino acids. The CDR3 reads CASTFSGGSGANVLTF. DNA for the CDR3: TGTGCCAGCACTTTCTCAGGGGGCTCTGGGGCCAACGTCCTGACTTTC.

On this clone itself: The same CDR3 arises from other DNA sequences in this sample as well. This chain connects TRBV5-1 to TRBJ1-1; D may be TRBD1 (5 bases). The V gene lost 2 bases and the J gene lost 1 base, with 6 bases spanning the gap. This CDR3 is 13 amino acids long. In germline, CDR1 is SGHRS, CDR2 YFSETQ. The CDR3 DNA is TGCGCCAGCAGCTTAACAGGGAACACTGAAGCTTTCTTT. Its translation is CASSLTGNTEAFF.

The chain has TRBV12-3 or TRBV12-4 and TRBJ2-7, with 7 bases matching TRBD1. The V segment lost 7 bases and the J segment 3 bases; nucleotides outside the gene matches: 3. The CDR3 is 12 amino acids. In nucleotides, the CDR3 is TGTGCCAGCAAGGACAGGTTCTACGAGCAGTACTTC. Its protein is CASKDRFYEQYF.

V and J are TRBV28 and TRBJ1-4, with unresolved D. Germline assignment: CDR1 MDHEN and CDR2 SYDVKM. Trimming cost V 10 bases and J 8 bases, with 17 bases left between them. CDR3 length equals 13 residues. This CDR3 is CATLYPSIEKLFF. DNA for the CDR3: TGTGCCACCCTATATCCATCCATCGAAAAACTGTTTTTT.

This rearrangement joins TRBV28 to TRBJ1-4; 7 bases align to TRBD1. CDR3 length: 15 amino acids. The germline CDR1 and CDR2 sequences are MDHEN and SYDVKM. The V segment lost 3 bases and the J segment 5 bases; nucleotides outside the gene matches: 6. The CDR3 loop is CASSLVTGINEKLFF. CDR3 DNA sequence: TGTGCCAGCAGTTTGGTGACAGGGATAAATGAAAAACTGTTTTTT.

This clone has a single count. V is TRBV27 and J is TRBJ2-1; possible D gene TRBD1, 6 bases. V was trimmed by 8 bases and J by 6 bases, leaving 17 bases between them. The CDR3 spans 14 residues. The V gene's germline CDR1 is MNHEY and CDR2 SMNVEV (reference sequence). The CDR3 here is CASRGGSRVNEQFF. CDR3 DNA: TGTGCCAGCCGAGGGGGTTCAAGGGTCAATGAGCAGTTCTTC.

The chain has TRBV29-1 and TRBJ2-1; 12 bases line up with TRBD2. Per the germline V gene, CDR1 is SQVTM and CDR2 is ANQGSEA. With 0 bases clipped from V and 8 bases from J, the junction kept 14 bases outside the gene matches. This CDR3 spans 18 amino acids. CDR3 nucleotide sequence: TGCAGCGTTGAAGATCCCCGACGACTAGCGGGAGTGGGGGATGAGCAGTTCTTC. Protein sequence: CSVEDPRRLAGVGDEQFF.

In its sample, this clone was seen once. The CDR3 loop reads CASSLTRGAGTYNEQFF. DNA of the CDR3: TGTGCCAGCAGTCTCACCCGGGGAGCGGGAACCTACAATGAGCAGTTCTTC. J is TRBJ2-1 and V is TRBV3-1 (or the pseudogene TRBV3-2), with 7 bases fitting TRBD2. With 6 bases clipped from V and 2 bases from J, the junction kept 13 bases outside the gene matches. CDR1 LGHDT and CDR2 YNNKEL come from the germline V gene (reference sequence). The CDR3 has 17 amino acids.

This clone was observed a single time. The J gene is TRBJ2-7, the V gene TRBV6-1, with 9 nucleotides matching TRBD1. CDR3 length equals 15 residues. Looked up from germline, CDR1 is MNHNS and CDR2 is SASEGT. Unmatched junction bases numbered 3, after V lost 3 bases and J lost 0 bases. CDR3 bases: TGTGCCAGCAGTGACCGGGACAGGGCCTCCTACGAGCAGTACTTC. It yields the protein CASSDRDRASYEQYF.